These 11 T cell receptor beta chains were sequenced from one sample in a study of blood T cell repertoires in COVID-19. Assay: immunoSEQ multiplex PCR; the TCRdb copy retains only in-frame clones and omits some. The sample has a few hundred thousand clones; more than 75% are singletons. Sequenced input: peripheral blood. The receptors originated from a human donor with acute or convalescent COVID-19. The donor label of this sample is uncertain.

V is TRBV19 and J is TRBJ2-1; the match to TRBD2 covers 11 bases. CDR1 is LNHDA, CDR2 SQIVND, per germline (reference sequence). CDR3 size: 15 residues. The trim removed 8 bases at V and 10 bases at J, leaving 13 bases unmatched. CDR3 sequence reads: CASSPVAGGLLEQFF. The CDR3, as DNA: TGTGCCAGTTCCCCCGTAGCGGGAGGGCTCTTGGAGCAGTTCTTC.

The sample holds a few counts of this clone. This sequence joins TRBV5-1 and TRBJ1-1; the match to TRBD1 covers 10 bases. The CDR3 totals 17 residues. Germline CDR1 reads SGHRS; CDR2 reads YFSETQ. The V and J ends lost 4 bases and 0 bases, in that order; junction bases with no gene match: 9. The CDR3 loop is CASSLEGQGYVNTEAFF. The CDR3 DNA reads as TGCGCCAGCAGCCTGGAGGGACAGGGGTACGTGAACACTGAAGCTTTCTTT.

Only one count was recorded for this clone. This chain connects TRBV19 to TRBJ2-2; D might be TRBD2 (5 bases). V lost 7 bases to trimming and J lost 7 bases, with 19 bases between them. The germline V gene encodes CDR1 LNHDA and CDR2 SQIVND (reference sequence). The CDR3 consists of 15 residues. CDR3 sequence: CASTSLMLAFGELFF. The DNA for the CDR3 is TGTGCCAGTACCTCCCTGATGCTAGCATTCGGGGAGCTGTTTTTT.

In its sample, this clone was seen once. The V and J genes are TRBV29-1 and TRBJ2-1; no firm D call. Germline V lookup: CDR1 SQVTM, CDR2 ANQGSEA. The CDR3 runs 13 residues. V lost 5 bases to trimming and J lost 6 bases, with 14 bases between them. The CDR3 spells CSVLVGSSNEQFF. The CDR3 DNA is TGCAGCGTTCTCGTGGGCAGCTCCAATGAGCAGTTCTTC.

The chain recombines TRBV18 with TRBJ1-2, with a possible D match to TRBD1 (6 bases). Germline lookup yields CDR1 KGHSH and CDR2 LQKENI. V was trimmed by 3 bases and J by 4 bases, leaving 15 bases between them. This CDR3 is 15 amino acids long. The CDR3 is CASSPRQEKAYGYTF. In DNA form, the CDR3 reads TGTGCCAGCTCACCCCGACAGGAAAAGGCCTATGGCTACACCTTC. Together with reference TRBV18 and TRBJ1-2, the CDR3 gives the full variable domain: NAGVMQNPRHLVRRRGQEARLRCSPMKGHSHVYWYRQLPEEGLKFMVYLQKENIIDESGMPKERFSAEFPKEGPSILRIQQVVRGDSAAYFCASSPRQEKAYGYTFGSGTRLTVV.

The J gene is TRBJ2-5, the V gene TRBV5-1, with D maybe TRBD1 (5 bases). V was trimmed by 0 bases and J by 0 bases, leaving 15 bases between them. Germline-derived CDR1 and CDR2 are SGHRS and YFSETQ. This CDR3 has 17 amino acids. The CDR3 here is CASSLAVAGSYQETQYF. DNA for the CDR3: TGCGCCAGCAGCTTGGCCGTGGCAGGGTCGTACCAAGAGACCCAGTACTTC.

V gene TRBV18 combines with J gene TRBJ2-1, with TRBD2 matching 11 bases. CDR1 and CDR2 (germline): KGHSH, LQKENI. The CDR3 contains 18 residues. V lost 1 base, J lost 7 bases, and 12 bases stayed unmatched. The CDR3 sequence is CASSPLAELAGVRNEQFF. In DNA form, the CDR3 reads TGTGCCAGCTCACCACTGGCTGAACTAGCGGGAGTTCGGAATGAGCAGTTCTTC.

The V and J genes are TRBV4-1 and TRBJ1-4; no definite D call. Germline V gene lookup returns CDR1 MGHRA and CDR2 YSYEKL. This CDR3 comprises 13 residues. The ends were cut back, 5 bases at V and 4 bases at J, with 8 bases in the middle. The CDR3 DNA sequence: TGCGCCAGCAGCGCCGCGGATAATGAAAAACTGTTTTTT. This codes for CASSAADNEKLFF.

V gene TRBV11-2 combines with J gene TRBJ2-6; TRBD2 might be the D (5 bases). Trimming removed 0 bases from V and 4 bases from J, with 10 bases in between. The CDR3 has 16 residues. Looked up from germline, CDR1 is SGHAT and CDR2 is FQNNGV. CDR3: CASSLERWRGANVLTF. The CDR3 bases are TGTGCCAGCAGCTTAGAACGGTGGAGGGGGGCCAACGTCCTGACTTTC. Full variable domain (remainder filled in from reference TRBV11-2 and TRBJ2-6): EAGVAQSPRYKIIEKRQSVAFWCNPISGHATLYWYQQILGQGPKLLIQFQNNGVVDDSQLPKDRFSAERLKGVDSTLKIQPAKLEDSAVYLCASSLERWRGANVLTFGAGSRLTVL.

This CDR3 reads CASSLEDRGSYEQYF. The CDR3 nucleotides read TGTGCCAGCAGCTTAGAGGACAGGGGGTCCTACGAGCAGTACTTC. The chain joins TRBV7-9 to TRBJ2-7, with 10 bases fitting TRBD1. The germline CDR1 and CDR2 sequences are SEHNR and FQNEAQ (reference sequence). CDR3 length equals 15 residues. V lost 1 base and J lost 1; bases outside the gene matches: 1.

The rearrangement joins TRBV4-1 to TRBJ2-6; D unresolved. Germline values: CDR1 MGHRA, CDR2 YSYEKL. Trimming left V 4 bases short and J 2 bases short, with 9 bases between. The CDR3 extends over 15 amino acids. CDR3 protein: CASSLGFAGANVLTF. DNA for the CDR3: TGCGCCAGCAGCCTCGGTTTCGCTGGGGCCAACGTCCTGACTTTC.